Included here is one TCR beta chain sequence, with context. The germline CDR1 and CDR2 sequences are SGHRS and YFSETQ. The V segment lost 4 bases and the J segment 0 bases; nucleotides outside the gene matches: 2. The CDR3 is 15 amino acids. The sample comes from a study of blood T cell repertoires in COVID-19. Sequencing was performed with immunoSEQ multiplex PCR; in TCRdb, only in-frame clones are kept and a portion is missing. The sample holds about 59,000 clones, around 81% seen once. Sequenced input: peripheral blood. This chain uses TRBV5-1 with TRBJ2-3, with 10 positions matching TRBD1. This TCR came from a woman older than 75 with active or convalescent COVID-19. The CDR3 region has the DNA TGCGCCAGCAGCGCGGGACAGGGGAGCACAGATACGCAGTATTTT. This gives the protein CASSAGQGSTDTQYF.